The 23 T cell receptor beta chains presented below share a single source sample, sequenced in a study of siplizumab effects on memory and regulatory T cells. TCRdb keeps only in-frame clones here, not all; method: immunoSEQ multiplex PCR. The profile shows around 87,000 clones, 90% of them singletons. The sequenced material came from CD4+ T cells sorted from blood. These receptors came from a human donor in good health.

The rearrangement uses TRBV6-1 and TRBJ2-2; possible D gene TRBD1, 6 bases. This CDR3 is built from 13 residues. The V end lost 1 base, the J end lost 7 bases, and 7 bases lay between the germline ends. CDR1 and CDR2 (germline): MNHNS, SASEGT. CDR3 residues: CASSEGTVGELFF. The CDR3 DNA follows: TGTGCCAGCAGTGAAGGGACAGTCGGGGAGCTGTTTTTT.

The chain uses TRBV4-3 and TRBJ2-7; D gene uncertain. The germline V gene encodes CDR1 LGHNA and CDR2 YSLEER. V lost 0 bases to trimming and J lost 0 bases, with 24 bases between them. The CDR3 contains 20 residues. The CDR3 DNA follows: TGCGCCAGCAGCCAAGATTTTAATTGGAGAGCAGATAGGAGCTCCTACGAGCAGTACTTC. Amino acids: CASSQDFNWRADRSSYEQYF.

In DNA form, the CDR3 reads TGTGCCAGCAGTGGAGGGAGGCCCCTCCACTTT. Translating gives CASSGGRPLHF. The chain has TRBV2 and TRBJ1-6; D gene unclear. The CDR3 is 11 residues long. V dropped 4 bases and J dropped 13 bases, with 8 bases sitting between them. The germline gives CDR1 SNHLY, CDR2 FYNNEI.

This clone was seen just once. This chain joins TRBV12-5 and TRBJ2-1; possibly TRBD1 for D (6 bases). The CDR3 consists of 13 residues. The germline CDR1 and CDR2 sequences are LGHNT and FRNRAP. Trimming stripped 4 bases from V and 5 bases from J, with 9 bases between. The CDR3 reads CASGWDTNNEQFF. In nucleotides, the CDR3 is TGTGCTAGTGGTTGGGACACCAACAATGAGCAGTTCTTC. Filled out from reference TRBV12-5 and TRBJ2-1, the complete variable domain reads DARVTQTPRHKVTEMGQEVTMRCQPILGHNTVFWYRQTMMQGLELLAYFRNRAPLDDSGMPKDRFSAEMPDATLATLKIQPSEPRDSAVYFCASGWDTNNEQFFGPGTRLTVL.

CDR3 coding DNA: TGTGCCAGCCGCCCCGGGACATCAGGCAATGAGCAGTTCTTC. Translation: CASRPGTSGNEQFF. The chain joins TRBV18 to TRBJ2-1; D is perhaps TRBD1 (6 bases). The germline V gene encodes CDR1 KGHSH and CDR2 LQKENI. The germline V and J ends were trimmed by 8 bases and 6 bases, with 17 bases remaining between them. The CDR3 is 14 amino acids.

The rearrangement links TRBV2 to TRBJ2-2; weak D call: TRBD2 (5 bases). V lost 5 bases to trimming and J lost 5 bases, with 18 bases between them. Germline loops: CDR1 SNHLY, CDR2 FYNNEI. The CDR3 sequence is 16 residues long. DNA for the CDR3: TGTGCCAGCAGTTTGGACGGGGTTCATACGACCGGGGAGCTGTTTTTT. Amino acid sequence: CASSLDGVHTTGELFF.

This chain uses TRBV19 with TRBJ2-5; 9 bases are shared with TRBD2. This CDR3 has 14 amino acids. Germline loops: CDR1 LNHDA, CDR2 SQIVND (reference sequence). J gave up 4 bases and V 5 bases, and 5 bases lay outside the gene matches. CDR3 nucleotide sequence: TGTGCCAGTAGTCGGGGCGGGAGGGGAGAGACCCAGTACTTC. This encodes CASSRGGRGETQYF. Combining the CDR3 with reference TRBV19 and TRBJ2-5 gives the whole variable domain DGGITQSPKYLFRKEGQNVTLSCEQNLNHDAMYWYRQDPGQGLRLIYYSQIVNDFQKGDIAEGYSVSREKKESFPLTVTSAQKNPTAFYLCASSRGGRGETQYFGPGTRLLVL.

The CDR3 DNA reads TGTGCCAGCAGCCCCCGGGCAGTCAGCTCCTACAATGAGCAGTTCTTC. Protein: CASSPRAVSSYNEQFF. This sequence joins TRBV7-3 and TRBJ2-1; D remains unclear. Germline CDR1 SGHTA, CDR2 FQGTGA. Trimming shortened V by 5 bases and J by 0 bases, and 14 bases separated the two germline ends. The CDR3 covers 16 residues.

The chain combines TRBV30 with TRBJ2-4; 8 bases fit TRBD2. CDR3 length: 14 amino acids. The germline CDR1 and CDR2 sequences are GTSNPN and SVGIG (reference sequence). Trimming cost V 3 bases and J 0 bases; bases outside gene matches: 1. The CDR3 loop reads CAWSLAGAKNIQYF. The CDR3 bases are TGTGCCTGGAGCCTAGCGGGAGCCAAAAACATTCAGTACTTC.

The genes are TRBV27 and TRBJ1-4; TRBD1 is a possible D gene (5 bases). The CDR3 extends over 14 amino acids. Trimming took 6 bases from V and 7 from J, leaving 15 bases between them. The germline gives CDR1 MNHEY, CDR2 SMNVEV (reference sequence). The CDR3 sequence: CASRLRGSGEKLFF. The DNA for the CDR3 is TGTGCCAGCAGACTTAGGGGTAGTGGTGAAAAACTGTTTTTT.

The chain uses TRBV27 and TRBJ1-2, with D possibly being TRBD1 (5 bases). Trimming stripped 6 bases from V and 4 bases from J, with 12 bases between. The CDR3 runs to 13 residues. Germline V gene sequence: CDR1 MNHEY, CDR2 SMNVEV (reference sequence). CDR3 sequence reads: CASSRVHGYGYTF. The CDR3 nucleotides read TGTGCCAGCAGCAGGGTTCACGGCTATGGCTACACCTTC.

This clone appeared once. V is TRBV7-9 and J is TRBJ2-7, with TRBD1 as a possible D gene (5 bases). V was clipped by 0 bases and J by 2 bases, with 8 bases between them. The length of the CDR3 is 14 residues. Per germline, CDR1 SEHNR and CDR2 FQNEAQ (reference sequence). This chain's CDR3 is CASSLAQVPYEQYF. CDR3 nucleotide sequence: TGTGCCAGCAGCTTAGCACAGGTTCCCTACGAGCAGTACTTC. Looking up the rest from reference TRBV7-9 and TRBJ2-7 gives the full variable domain: DTGVSQNPRHKITKRGQNVTFRCDPISEHNRLYWYRQTLGQGPEFLTYFQNEAQLEKSRLLSDRFSAERPKGSFSTLEIQRTEQGDSAMYLCASSLAQVPYEQYFGPGTRLTVT.

This clone occurred a few times. This chain's CDR3 is CASRQGSAEAFF. The CDR3 coding sequence is TGTGCCAGTAGACAGGGCTCGGCTGAAGCTTTCTTT. This chain links TRBV19 with TRBJ1-1, with a tentative D call TRBD1 (6 bases). In germline, CDR1 is LNHDA, CDR2 SQIVND (reference sequence). V lost 6 bases and J lost 6, with 11 bases in between. There are 12 residues in the CDR3.

The chain joins TRBV27 to TRBJ2-5; 7 positions match TRBD1. This CDR3 has 12 residues. Germline CDR1 MNHEY, CDR2 SMNVEV (reference sequence). Unmatched junction bases numbered 4, after V lost 6 bases and J lost 6 bases. CDR3 amino acids: CASSHRGQTQYF. The DNA of the CDR3 is TGTGCCAGCAGCCACAGGGGACAGACCCAGTACTTC.

The rearrangement uses TRBV6-6 and TRBJ2-7; 9 bases match TRBD1. Trimming took 4 bases from V and 2 from J; bases not matched to a gene: 6. The CDR3 covers 15 residues. Germline loops: CDR1 MNHNY, CDR2 SVGAGI (reference sequence). For the CDR3, the DNA is TGTGCCAGCAGTTCCCCGGGACAGGGTACCTACGAGCAGTACTTC. Translated, it gives CASSSPGQGTYEQYF.

Of note for this clone: The identical CDR3 is also encoded by other nucleotide sequences in the sample. This sequence joins TRBV4-2 and TRBJ1-4; D gene uncertain. CDR1 and CDR2 from the germline V gene are LGHNA and YNFKEQ. The CDR3 runs 16 residues. V dropped 5 bases and J dropped 3 bases, with 16 bases sitting between them. The CDR3 region has the DNA TGTGCCAGCAGCTTGGGAGGAAGAGGGTCTAATGAAAAACTGTTTTTT. Its translation: CASSLGGRGSNEKLFF.

This clone was detected once. The rearrangement links TRBV4-2 to TRBJ2-3; weak D call: TRBD2 (6 bases). CDR3 length equals 15 residues. Germline CDR1 LGHNA, CDR2 YNFKEQ. Deletions cut 1 base from V and 0 bases from J, with 8 bases between. The CDR3 here is CASSQASGSTDTQYF. The CDR3 nucleotides are TGTGCCAGCAGCCAAGCAAGCGGGAGCACAGATACGCAGTATTTT.

The genes are TRBV9 and TRBJ2-6, with 10 nucleotides matching TRBD1. Germline V gene lookup returns CDR1 SGDLS and CDR2 YYNGEE. CDR3 size: 17 residues. V shed 7 bases and J 1 base; nucleotides not matched to a gene: 8. The CDR3 coding sequence is TGTGCCAGCGCTCGACGGACAGGGGGGTCTGGGGCCAACGTCCTGACTTTC. Translation gives CASARRTGGSGANVLTF.

In this sample, this clone turned up once. The sample carries other DNA sequences with the same CDR3. This chain uses TRBV19 with TRBJ1-5, with a weak D call TRBD1 (6 bases). Trimming took 4 bases from V and 4 from J, leaving 11 bases between them. The CDR3 runs 14 residues. CDR1 is LNHDA, CDR2 SQIVND, per germline (reference sequence). CDR3 in amino acids: CASSSEQGNQPQHF. CDR3 in DNA: TGTGCCAGTAGTAGCGAACAGGGTAATCAGCCCCAGCATTTT.

The chain is built from TRBV28 and TRBJ1-2; D gene uncertain. Trimming took off 2 bases at V and 5 bases at J, with 6 bases between the two ends. The CDR3 runs 12 residues. From germline, CDR1 is MDHEN and CDR2 SYDVKM. The CDR3 region has the DNA TGTGCCAGCAGTTTACGCGGGTATGGCTACACCTTC. It translates to CASSLRGYGYTF.

CDR3 nucleotides: TGTGCCAGCAGGAACCCCGCTGGGGAGGCCACCTACAATGAGCAGTTCTTC. Encoded protein: CASRNPAGEATYNEQFF. The chain combines TRBV27 with TRBJ2-1; D perhaps matches TRBD2 (6 bases). The germline CDR1 and CDR2 sequences are MNHEY and SMNVEV (reference sequence). This CDR3 spans 17 amino acids. Trimming removed 6 bases at V and 2 bases at J, with 20 bases between.

The chain has TRBV9 and TRBJ1-2; a weak D match, TRBD1 (6 bases). From germline, CDR1 is SGDLS and CDR2 YYNGEE. This CDR3 comprises 13 residues. With 0 bases removed from V and 5 bases from J, the gap between germline ends came to 8 bases. The CDR3 here is CASSVDREYGYTF. CDR3 nucleotides: TGTGCCAGCAGCGTAGACAGGGAATATGGCTACACCTTC.

The gene calls are TRBV28 and TRBJ2-1, with D tentatively TRBD2 (6 bases). V gave up 7 bases and J gave up 7 bases, with 23 bases separating them. Germline assignment: CDR1 MDHEN and CDR2 SYDVKM. CDR3 length: 16 residues. CDR3 protein: CASTSLRGVTENEQFF. For the CDR3, the DNA is TGTGCCAGCACCAGTCTCCGCGGGGTAACGGAAAATGAGCAGTTCTTC.